The clone carrying this T cell receptor beta chain came up a few times. Antigen: not known. This entry belongs to a study of T cells in Graves' hyperthyroidism and ophthalmopathy. Points from the study as a whole: Ophthalmopathy prediction by the model preceded onset by a median about 6.3 months.

Amplified TCR beta CDR3 regions derived from RNA transcripts. TCR CDR3 underwent first-round RT-PCR with the HTBI primer set. TCRdb reprocessed the multiplex PCR reads via MiXCR and lists one record per CDR3 protein. The profile shows hundreds of thousands of distinct CDR3 sequences, around a third of them singletons. The CDR3 consists of 14 residues. The germline V gene encodes CDR1 LGHNA and CDR2 YSLEER. Trimming removed 0 bases at V and 4 bases at J, with 9 bases between. The chain links TRBV4-3 to TRBJ1-2; TRBD1 is a possible D gene (5 bases). What was sequenced was blood. This clonotype was sampled from a woman between 40 and 55 years old with Graves' hyperthyroidism. The CDR3: CASSQDQGLYGYTF. CDR3 bases: TGCGCCAGCAGCCAAGATCAGGGACTCTATGGCTACACCTTC.